A selection of T cell receptor beta chains follows, all from one sample in a study of T cells in Graves' hyperthyroidism and ophthalmopathy. TCRdb reprocessed the multiplex PCR reads via MiXCR and lists one record per CDR3 protein. The sample records around 610,000 distinct CDR3 sequences, roughly 14% being singletons. Source material: blood. The receptor set was obtained from a woman aged 40 to 49 with Graves' ophthalmopathy. Each CDR3 is given with its conserved first and last residue. The D gene is left open where the match is weak. Expanded clones are given a class, and other clones once, few, many or no size at all.

d_call j_call v_call clone_size cdr3_nt cdr3_aa
NA TRBJ1-1 TRBV7-2 few TGTGCCAGCAGCGCGACAGGTATGAACACTGAAGCTTTCTTT CASSATGMNTEAFF
NA TRBJ1-1 TRBV6-5 many TGTGCCAGCAGTTATAAGGGATTTGAGGCTTTCTTT CASSYKGFEAFF
NA TRBJ2-4 TRBV4-3 few TGCGCCAGCAGCCAAAGGGGTCCGGGTACGGGCATTCAGTACTTC CASSQRGPGTGIQYF
NA TRBJ2-2 TRBV28 many TGTGCCAGCAGTCTCCTGGAGGTCGGGGAGCTGTTTTTT CASSLLEVGELFF
NA TRBJ1-5 TRBV28 few TGTGCCAGCAGTTTCATAGGGAGTCACCAGGCCCAGCATTTT CASSFIGSHQAQHF
NA TRBJ2-2 TRBV6-1 many TGTGCCAGCAGCGGGACACCGAACACCGGGGAGCTGTTTTTT CASSGTPNTGELFF
NA TRBJ2-3 TRBV20-1 many TGCAGTTTACGGGGAAGTACAGATACGCAGTATTTT CSLRGSTDTQYF
NA TRBJ1-2 TRBV28 many TGTGCCAGCAGTTTTCTGGGAAGGAGCTACACCTTC CASSFLGRSYTF
NA TRBJ2-5 TRBV27 NA TGTGCCAGCAGTACCCAATTCGAAGAGACCCAGTACTTC CASSTQFEETQYF
NA TRBJ2-3 TRBV25-1 few TGTGCCAGCAGTGAATTTATATTGGATTCAGATACGCAGTATTTT CASSEFILDSDTQYF
NA TRBJ2-7 TRBV7-6 many TGTGCCAGCAGCTCTGAATTCGACACGGGGGGCAACGAGCAGTACTTC CASSSEFDTGGNEQYF
TRBD1 TRBJ1-2 TRBV12-3/TRBV12-4 NA TGTGCCAGCGCCTCCGGGACAGTTCACTATGGCTACACCTTC CASASGTVHYGYTF
NA TRBJ2-1 TRBV5-1 many TGCGCCAGCAGCTTAGCGACCTACAATGAGCAGTTCTTC CASSLATYNEQFF
TRBD2 TRBJ2-7 TRBV25-1 many TGTGCCAGCAGTTCATGGAGAGCGGGAGTGTACGAGCAGTACTTC CASSSWRAGVYEQYF
TRBD1 TRBJ2-7 TRBV12-3/TRBV12-4 many TGTGCCAGCAGTTTGGGACAGGGTCCTCTCTACGAGCAGTACTTC CASSLGQGPLYEQYF
TRBD1 TRBJ2-7 TRBV12-3/TRBV12-4 many TGTGCCAGCAGTACATCCCTAACAGGGGGTAGCGAGCAGTACTTC CASSTSLTGGSEQYF